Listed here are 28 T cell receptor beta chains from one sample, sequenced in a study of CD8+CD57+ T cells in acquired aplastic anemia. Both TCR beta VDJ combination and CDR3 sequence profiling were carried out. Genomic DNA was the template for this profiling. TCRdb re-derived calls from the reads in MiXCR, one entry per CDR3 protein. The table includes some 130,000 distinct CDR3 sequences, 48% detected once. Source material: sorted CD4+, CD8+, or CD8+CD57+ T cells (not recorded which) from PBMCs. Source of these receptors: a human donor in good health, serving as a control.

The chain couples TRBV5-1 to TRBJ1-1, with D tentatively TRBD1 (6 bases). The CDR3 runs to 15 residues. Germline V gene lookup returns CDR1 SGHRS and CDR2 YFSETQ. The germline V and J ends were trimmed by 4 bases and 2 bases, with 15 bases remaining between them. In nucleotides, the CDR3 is TGCGCCAGCAGCGACACCGGGACATCCAACACTGAAGCTTTCTTT. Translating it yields CASSDTGTSNTEAFF.

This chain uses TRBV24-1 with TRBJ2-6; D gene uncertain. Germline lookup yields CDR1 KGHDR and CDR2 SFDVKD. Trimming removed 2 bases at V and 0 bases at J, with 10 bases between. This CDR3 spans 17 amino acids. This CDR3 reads CATSDSRSFSGANVLTF. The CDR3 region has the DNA TGTGCCACCAGTGATTCTCGCTCCTTCTCTGGGGCCAACGTCCTGACTTTC.

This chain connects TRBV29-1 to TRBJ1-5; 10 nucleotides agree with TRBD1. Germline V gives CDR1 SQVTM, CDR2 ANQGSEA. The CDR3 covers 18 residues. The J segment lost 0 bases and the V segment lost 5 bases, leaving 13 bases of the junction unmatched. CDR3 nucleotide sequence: TGCAGCGTTAGGGACAGGGGCTCCGACTTTTCTAGCAATCAGCCCCAGCATTTT. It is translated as CSVRDRGSDFSSNQPQHF.

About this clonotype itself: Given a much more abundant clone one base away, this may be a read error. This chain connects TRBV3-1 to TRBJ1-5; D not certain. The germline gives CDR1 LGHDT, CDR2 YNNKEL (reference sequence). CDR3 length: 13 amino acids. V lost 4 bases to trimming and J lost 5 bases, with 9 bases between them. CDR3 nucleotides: TGTGCCAGCAGCCGGGGTGATCATCAGCCCCAGCATTTT. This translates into CASSRGDHQPQHF.

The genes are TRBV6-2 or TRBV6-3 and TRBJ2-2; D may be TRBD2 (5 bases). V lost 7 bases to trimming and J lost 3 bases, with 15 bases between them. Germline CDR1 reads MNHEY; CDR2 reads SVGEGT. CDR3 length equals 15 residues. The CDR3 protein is CASNLLDRDTGELFF. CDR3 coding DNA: TGTGCCAGCAACCTACTAGATCGGGACACCGGGGAGCTGTTTTTT.

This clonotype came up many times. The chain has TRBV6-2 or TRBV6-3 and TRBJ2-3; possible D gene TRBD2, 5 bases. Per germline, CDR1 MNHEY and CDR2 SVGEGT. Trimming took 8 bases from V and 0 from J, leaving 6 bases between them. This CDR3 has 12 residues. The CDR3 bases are TGTGCCAGCGGGAGTAGCACAGATACGCAGTATTTT. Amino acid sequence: CASGSSTDTQYF.

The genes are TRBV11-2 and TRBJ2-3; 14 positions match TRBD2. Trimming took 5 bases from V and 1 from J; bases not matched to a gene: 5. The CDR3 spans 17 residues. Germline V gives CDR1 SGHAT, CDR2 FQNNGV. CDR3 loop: CASSPEGLAGGTDTQYF. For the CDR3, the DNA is TGTGCCAGCAGCCCCGAGGGACTAGCGGGGGGCACAGATACGCAGTATTTT.

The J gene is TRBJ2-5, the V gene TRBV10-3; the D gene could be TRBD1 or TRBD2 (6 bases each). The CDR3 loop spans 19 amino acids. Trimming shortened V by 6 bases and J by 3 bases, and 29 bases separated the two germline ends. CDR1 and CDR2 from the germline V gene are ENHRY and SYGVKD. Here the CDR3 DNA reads TGTGCCATCAGACCTGCCAGCAGTGTCGCGGGACACAAAGAAGAGACCCAGTACTTC. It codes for CAIRPASSVAGHKEETQYF.

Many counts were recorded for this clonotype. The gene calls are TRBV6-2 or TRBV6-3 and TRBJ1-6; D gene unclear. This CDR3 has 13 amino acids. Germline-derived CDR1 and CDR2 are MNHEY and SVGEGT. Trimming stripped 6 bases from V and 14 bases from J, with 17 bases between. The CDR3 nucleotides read TGTGCCAGCAGCTTGACCCTCCCTGTGGCCCTCCACTTT. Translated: CASSLTLPVALHF.

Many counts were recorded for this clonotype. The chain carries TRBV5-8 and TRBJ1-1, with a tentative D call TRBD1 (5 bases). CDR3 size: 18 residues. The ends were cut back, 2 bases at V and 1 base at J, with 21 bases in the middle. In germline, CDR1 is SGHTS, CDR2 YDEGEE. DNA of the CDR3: TGTGCCAGCAGCTTCCAAGGGACCTCCTTTGTCACGAACACTGAAGCTTTCTTT. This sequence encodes CASSFQGTSFVTNTEAFF.

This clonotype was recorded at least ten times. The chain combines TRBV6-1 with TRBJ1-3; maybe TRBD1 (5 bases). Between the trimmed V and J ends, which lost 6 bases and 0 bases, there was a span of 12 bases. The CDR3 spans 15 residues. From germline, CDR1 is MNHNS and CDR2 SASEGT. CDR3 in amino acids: CASSLRQSSGNTIYF. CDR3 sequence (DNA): TGTGCCAGCAGCCTAAGACAGAGCTCTGGAAACACCATATATTTT.

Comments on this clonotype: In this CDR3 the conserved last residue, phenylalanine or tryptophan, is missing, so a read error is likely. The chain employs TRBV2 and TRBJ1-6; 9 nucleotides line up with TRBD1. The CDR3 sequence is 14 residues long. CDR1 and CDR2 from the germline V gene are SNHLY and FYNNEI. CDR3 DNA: TGTGCCAGCAATGGACAGGGGATGAATTCACTCCTCCACTCT. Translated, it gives CASNGQGMNSLLHS.

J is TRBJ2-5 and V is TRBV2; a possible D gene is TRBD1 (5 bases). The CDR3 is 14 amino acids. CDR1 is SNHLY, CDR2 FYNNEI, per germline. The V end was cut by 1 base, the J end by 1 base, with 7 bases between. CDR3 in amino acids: CASSEGQGQETQYF. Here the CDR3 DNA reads TGTGCCAGCAGTGAAGGGCAGGGCCAAGAGACCCAGTACTTC.

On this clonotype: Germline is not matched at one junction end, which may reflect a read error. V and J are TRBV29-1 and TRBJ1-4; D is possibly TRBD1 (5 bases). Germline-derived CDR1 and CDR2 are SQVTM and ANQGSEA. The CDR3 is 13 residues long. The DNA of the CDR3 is TGCAGCGTGGGACGGTCAGCTAATGAAAAACTGTCTTTT. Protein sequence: CSVGRSANEKLSF.

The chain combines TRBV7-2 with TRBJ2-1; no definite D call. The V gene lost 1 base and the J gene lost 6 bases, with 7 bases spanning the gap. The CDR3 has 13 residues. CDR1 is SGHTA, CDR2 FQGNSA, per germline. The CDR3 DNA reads TGTGCCAGCAGCTTAGGGGGTACCAATGAGCAGTTCTTC. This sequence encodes CASSLGGTNEQFF.

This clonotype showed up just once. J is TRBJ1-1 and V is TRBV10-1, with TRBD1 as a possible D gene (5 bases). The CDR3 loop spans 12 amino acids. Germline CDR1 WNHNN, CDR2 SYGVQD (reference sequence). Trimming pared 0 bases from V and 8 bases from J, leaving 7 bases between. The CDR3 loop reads CASSESGGEAFF. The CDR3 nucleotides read TGCGCCAGCAGTGAGTCGGGGGGAGAAGCTTTCTTT.

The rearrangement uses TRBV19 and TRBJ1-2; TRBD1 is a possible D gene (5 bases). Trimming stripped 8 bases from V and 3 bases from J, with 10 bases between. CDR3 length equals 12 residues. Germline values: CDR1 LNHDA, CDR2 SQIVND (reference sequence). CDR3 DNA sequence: TGTGCCAGTCAAGACAGTTACTATGGCTACACCTTC. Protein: CASQDSYYGYTF.

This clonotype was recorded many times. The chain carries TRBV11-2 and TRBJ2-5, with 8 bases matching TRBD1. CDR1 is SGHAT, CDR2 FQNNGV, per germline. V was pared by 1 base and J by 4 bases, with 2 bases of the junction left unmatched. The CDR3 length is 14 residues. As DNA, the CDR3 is TGTGCCAGCAGCTTAGCAGGGGGCGGAGAGACCCAGTACTTC. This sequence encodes CASSLAGGGETQYF.

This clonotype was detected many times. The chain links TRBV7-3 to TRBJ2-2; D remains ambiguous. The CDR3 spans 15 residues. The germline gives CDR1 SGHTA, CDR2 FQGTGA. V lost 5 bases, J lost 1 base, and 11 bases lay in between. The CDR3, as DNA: TGTGCCAGCAGCACCGACACCCGGAACACCGGGGAGCTGTTTTTT. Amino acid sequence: CASSTDTRNTGELFF. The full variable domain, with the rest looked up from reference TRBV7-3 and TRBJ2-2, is GAGVSQTPSNKVTEKGKYVELRCDPISGHTALYWYRQSLGQGPEFLIYFQGTGAADDSGLPNDRFFAVRPEGSVSTLKIQRTERGDSAVYLCASSTDTRNTGELFFGEGSRLTVL.

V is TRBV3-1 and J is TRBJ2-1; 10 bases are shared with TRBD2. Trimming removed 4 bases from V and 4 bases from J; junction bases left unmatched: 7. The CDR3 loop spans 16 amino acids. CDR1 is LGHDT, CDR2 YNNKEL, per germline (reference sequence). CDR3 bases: TGTGCCAGCAGCCGTGGAGCGGGGGGGAAATACAATGAGCAGTTCTTC. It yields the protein CASSRGAGGKYNEQFF.

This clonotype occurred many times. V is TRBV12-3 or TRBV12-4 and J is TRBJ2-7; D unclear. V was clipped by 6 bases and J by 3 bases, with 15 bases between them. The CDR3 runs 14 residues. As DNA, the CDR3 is TGTGCCAGCAGCCCAACCTTGGATTACTACGAGCAGTACTTC. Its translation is CASSPTLDYYEQYF.

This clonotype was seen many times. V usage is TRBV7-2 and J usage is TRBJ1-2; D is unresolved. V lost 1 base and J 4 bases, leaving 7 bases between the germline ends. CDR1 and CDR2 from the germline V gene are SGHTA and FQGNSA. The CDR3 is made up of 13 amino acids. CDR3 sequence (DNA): TGTGCCAGCAGCTTAGACGGGATCTATGGCTACACCTTC. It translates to CASSLDGIYGYTF.

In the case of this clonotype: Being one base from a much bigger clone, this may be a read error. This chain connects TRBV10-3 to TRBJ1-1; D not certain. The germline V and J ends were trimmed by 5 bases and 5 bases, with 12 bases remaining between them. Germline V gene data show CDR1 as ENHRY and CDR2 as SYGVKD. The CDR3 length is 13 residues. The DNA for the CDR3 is TGTGCCATCAGTTTAGTTACGAGAACTGAAGCTTTCTTT. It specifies CAISLVTRTEAFF.

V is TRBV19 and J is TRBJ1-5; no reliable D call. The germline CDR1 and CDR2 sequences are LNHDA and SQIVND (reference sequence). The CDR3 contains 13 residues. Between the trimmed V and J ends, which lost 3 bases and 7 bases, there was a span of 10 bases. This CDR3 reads CASSIFAVQPQHF. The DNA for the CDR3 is TGTGCCAGTAGTATTTTCGCAGTACAGCCCCAGCATTTT.

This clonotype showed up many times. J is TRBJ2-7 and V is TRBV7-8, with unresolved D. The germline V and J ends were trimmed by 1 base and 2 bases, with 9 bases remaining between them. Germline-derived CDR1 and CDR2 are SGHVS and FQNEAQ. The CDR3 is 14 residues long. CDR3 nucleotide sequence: TGTGCCAGCAGCTTAGACGTATTAACCTACGAGCAGTACTTC. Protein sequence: CASSLDVLTYEQYF.

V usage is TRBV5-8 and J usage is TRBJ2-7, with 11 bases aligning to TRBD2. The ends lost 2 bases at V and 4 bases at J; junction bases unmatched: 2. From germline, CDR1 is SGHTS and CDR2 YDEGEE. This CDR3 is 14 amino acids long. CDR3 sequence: CASSFSSGGYEQYF. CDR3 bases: TGTGCCAGCAGCTTTTCTAGCGGGGGGTACGAGCAGTACTTC.

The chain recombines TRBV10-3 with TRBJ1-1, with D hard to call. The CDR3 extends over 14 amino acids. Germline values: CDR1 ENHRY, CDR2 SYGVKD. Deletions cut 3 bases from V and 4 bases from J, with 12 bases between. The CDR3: CAISDVVGSTEAFF. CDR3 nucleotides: TGTGCCATCAGTGATGTGGTCGGATCCACTGAAGCTTTCTTT.

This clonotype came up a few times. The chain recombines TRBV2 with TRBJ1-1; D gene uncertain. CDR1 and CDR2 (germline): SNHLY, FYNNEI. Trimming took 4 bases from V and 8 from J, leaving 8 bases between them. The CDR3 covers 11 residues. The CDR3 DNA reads TGTGCCAGCAGTGTAAAAGGGGAAGCTTTCTTT. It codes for CASSVKGEAFF.